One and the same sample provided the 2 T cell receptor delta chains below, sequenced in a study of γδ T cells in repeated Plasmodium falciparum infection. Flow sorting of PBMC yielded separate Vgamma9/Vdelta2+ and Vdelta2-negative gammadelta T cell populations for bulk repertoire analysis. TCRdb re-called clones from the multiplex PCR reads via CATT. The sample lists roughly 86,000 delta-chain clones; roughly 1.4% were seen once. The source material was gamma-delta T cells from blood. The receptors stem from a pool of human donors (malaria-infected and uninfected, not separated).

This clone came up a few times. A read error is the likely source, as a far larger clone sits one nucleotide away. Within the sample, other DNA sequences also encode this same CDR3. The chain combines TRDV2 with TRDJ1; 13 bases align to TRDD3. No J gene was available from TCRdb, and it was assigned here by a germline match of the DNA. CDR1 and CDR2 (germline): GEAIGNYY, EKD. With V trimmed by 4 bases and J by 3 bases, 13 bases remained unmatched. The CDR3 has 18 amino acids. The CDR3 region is CACDTGKLLGDTPDKLIF. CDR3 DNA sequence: TGTGCCTGTGATACCGGGAAGTTACTGGGGGATACGCCCGATAAACTCATCTTT.

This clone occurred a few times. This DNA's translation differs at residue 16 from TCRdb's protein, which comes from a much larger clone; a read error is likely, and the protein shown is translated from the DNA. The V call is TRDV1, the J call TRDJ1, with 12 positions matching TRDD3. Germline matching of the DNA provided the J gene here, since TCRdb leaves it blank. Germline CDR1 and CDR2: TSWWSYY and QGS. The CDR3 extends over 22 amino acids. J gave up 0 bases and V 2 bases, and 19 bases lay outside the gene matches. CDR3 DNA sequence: TGTGCTCTTGGGGAATCTTCCTACCTCCTTTACTGGGGGATACTTCACACCGATAAACTCATCTTT. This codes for CALGESSYLLYWGILHTDKLIF.